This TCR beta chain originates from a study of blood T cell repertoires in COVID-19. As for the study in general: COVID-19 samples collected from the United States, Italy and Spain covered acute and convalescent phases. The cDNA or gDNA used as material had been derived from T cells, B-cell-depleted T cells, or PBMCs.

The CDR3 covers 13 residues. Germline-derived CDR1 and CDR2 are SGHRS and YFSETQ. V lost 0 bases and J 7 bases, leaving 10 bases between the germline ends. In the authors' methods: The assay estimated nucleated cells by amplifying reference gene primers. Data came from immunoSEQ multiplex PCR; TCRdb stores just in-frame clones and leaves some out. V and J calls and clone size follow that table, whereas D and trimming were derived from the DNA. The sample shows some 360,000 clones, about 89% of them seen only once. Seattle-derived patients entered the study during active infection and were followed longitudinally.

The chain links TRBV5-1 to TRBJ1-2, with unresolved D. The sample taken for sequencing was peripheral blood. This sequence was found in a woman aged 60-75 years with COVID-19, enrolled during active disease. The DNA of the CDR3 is TGCGCCAGCAGCTTGGATGGGTGGAGTGGCTACACCTTC. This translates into CASSLDGWSGYTF.